This TCR beta chain came from a study of cytomegalovirus exposure and HLA in healthy donors. The PCR employed 60 Vbeta primers together with 13 Jbeta primers. Profiling relied on immunoSEQ multiplex PCR, and the TCRdb table lists in-frame clones only, not all of them. The listing contains nearly 200,000 clones. The sequencing input was PBMCs. This TCR derives from a boy aged 5-17 years in good health and CMV-seronegative.

In DNA, the CDR3 is TGTGCCAGCAGCGAGTCGAGGACAGTCTACGAGCAGTACTTC. This codes for CASSESRTVYEQYF. V usage is TRBV28 and J usage is TRBJ2-7, with a possible D match to TRBD1 (6 bases). The V and J ends lost 6 bases and 3 bases respectively, with 15 bases between them. CDR3 length: 14 amino acids. The germline gives CDR1 MDHEN, CDR2 SYDVKM.